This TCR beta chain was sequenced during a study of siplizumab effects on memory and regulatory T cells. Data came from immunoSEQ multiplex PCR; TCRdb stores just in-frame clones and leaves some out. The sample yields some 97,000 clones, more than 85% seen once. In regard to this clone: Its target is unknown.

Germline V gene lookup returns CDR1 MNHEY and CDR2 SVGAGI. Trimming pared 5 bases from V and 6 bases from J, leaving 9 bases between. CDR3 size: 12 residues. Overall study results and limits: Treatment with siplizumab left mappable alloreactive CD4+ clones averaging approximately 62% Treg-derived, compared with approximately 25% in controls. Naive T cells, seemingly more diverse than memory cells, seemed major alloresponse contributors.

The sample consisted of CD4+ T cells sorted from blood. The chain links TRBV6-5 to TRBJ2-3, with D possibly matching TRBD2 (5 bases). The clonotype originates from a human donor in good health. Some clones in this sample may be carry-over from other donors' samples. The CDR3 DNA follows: TGTGCCAGCAGTGCCGCGGGCGATACGCAGTATTTT. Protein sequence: CASSAAGDTQYF.